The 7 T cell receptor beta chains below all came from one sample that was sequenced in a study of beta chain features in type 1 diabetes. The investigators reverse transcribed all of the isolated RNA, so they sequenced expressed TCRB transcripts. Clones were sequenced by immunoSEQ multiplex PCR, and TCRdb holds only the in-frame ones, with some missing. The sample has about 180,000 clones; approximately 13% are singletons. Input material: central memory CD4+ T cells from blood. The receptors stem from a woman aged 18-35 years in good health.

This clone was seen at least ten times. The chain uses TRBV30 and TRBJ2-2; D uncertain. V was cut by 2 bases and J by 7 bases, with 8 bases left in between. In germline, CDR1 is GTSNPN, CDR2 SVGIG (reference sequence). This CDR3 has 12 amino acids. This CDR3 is CAWSREVGELFF. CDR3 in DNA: TGTGCCTGGAGTAGAGAGGTCGGGGAGCTGTTTTTT.

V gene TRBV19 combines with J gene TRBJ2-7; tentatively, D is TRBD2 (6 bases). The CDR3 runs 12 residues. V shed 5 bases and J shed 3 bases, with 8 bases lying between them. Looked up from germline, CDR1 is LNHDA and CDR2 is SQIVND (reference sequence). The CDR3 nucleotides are TGTGCCAGTAGTTTCGGGGGCTACGAGCAGTACTTC. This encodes CASSFGGYEQYF.

This CDR3 is CASSETGANYGYTF. CDR3 sequence (DNA): TGTGCCAGCAGTGAGACAGGGGCTAACTATGGCTACACCTTC. The chain couples TRBV6-1 to TRBJ1-2; TRBD1 agrees at 8 bases. This CDR3 contains 14 residues. Trimming removed 3 bases from V and 0 bases from J; junction bases left unmatched: 0. Germline loops: CDR1 MNHNS, CDR2 SASEGT.

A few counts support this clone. The CDR3 sequence is CASRSGTGAYNEQFF. The CDR3 DNA follows: TGTGCCAGCAGATCCGGGACAGGAGCTTACAATGAGCAGTTCTTC. This sequence joins TRBV7-8 and TRBJ2-1, with 8 bases matching TRBD1. The trim removed 6 bases at V and 4 bases at J, leaving 8 bases unmatched. CDR1 is SGHVS and CDR2 is FQNEAQ in the germline V gene. The CDR3 consists of 15 residues.

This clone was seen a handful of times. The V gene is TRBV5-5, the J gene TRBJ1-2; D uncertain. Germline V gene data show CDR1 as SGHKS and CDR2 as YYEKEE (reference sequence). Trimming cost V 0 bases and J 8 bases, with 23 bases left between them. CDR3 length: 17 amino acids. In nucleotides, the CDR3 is TGTGCCAGCAGCTTGGGAGCAGCGGGGTCGGGGATGAGCGGCTACACCTTC. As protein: CASSLGAAGSGMSGYTF.

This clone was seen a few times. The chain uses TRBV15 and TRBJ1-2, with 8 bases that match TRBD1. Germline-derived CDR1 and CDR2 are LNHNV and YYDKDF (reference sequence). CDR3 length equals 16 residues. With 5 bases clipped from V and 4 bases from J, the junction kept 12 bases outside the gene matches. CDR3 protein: CATSGGTGGVVYGYTF. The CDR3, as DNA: TGTGCCACCAGCGGCGGGACAGGCGGGGTCGTCTATGGCTACACCTTC. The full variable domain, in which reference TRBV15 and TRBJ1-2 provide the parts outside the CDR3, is DAMVIQNPRYQVTQFGKPVTLSCSQTLNHNVMYWYQQKSSQAPKLLFHYYDKDFNNEADTPDNFQSRRPNTSFCFLDIRSPGLGDTAMYLCATSGGTGGVVYGYTFGSGTRLTVV.

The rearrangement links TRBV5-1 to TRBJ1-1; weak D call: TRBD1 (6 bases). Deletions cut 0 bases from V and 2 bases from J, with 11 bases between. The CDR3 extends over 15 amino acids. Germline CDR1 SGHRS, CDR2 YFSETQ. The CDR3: CASSLGGTSNTEAFF. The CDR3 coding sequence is TGCGCCAGCAGCTTGGGAGGGACATCCAACACTGAAGCTTTCTTT.